Detailed here is one TCR beta chain. TCRdb itself ran the reads through MiXCR, one entry per CDR3 protein. The data show nearly 550,000 distinct CDR3 sequences, 16% seen once. This specimen comes from a study of T cell repertoires in cytomegalovirus infection. Study-wide context: CMV infection plus the matching HLA type was flagged by public TCR beta signatures.

Sequencing was carried out using CD8+ T cells from PBMCs. The sequence derives from a human donor in good health (CMV status not recorded). Some clones in this sample may be carry-over from other donors' samples.

DNA for the CDR3: TGTGCCACCAGAGAGGGGACAGGGAGCACTGAAGCTTTCTTT. This gives the protein CATREGTGSTEAFF. V gene TRBV15 combines with J gene TRBJ1-1; 9 bases are a match to TRBD1. The CDR3 contains 14 residues. Looked up from germline, CDR1 is LNHNV and CDR2 is YYDKDF (reference sequence). The J segment lost 4 bases and the V segment lost 6 bases, leaving 6 bases of the junction unmatched.